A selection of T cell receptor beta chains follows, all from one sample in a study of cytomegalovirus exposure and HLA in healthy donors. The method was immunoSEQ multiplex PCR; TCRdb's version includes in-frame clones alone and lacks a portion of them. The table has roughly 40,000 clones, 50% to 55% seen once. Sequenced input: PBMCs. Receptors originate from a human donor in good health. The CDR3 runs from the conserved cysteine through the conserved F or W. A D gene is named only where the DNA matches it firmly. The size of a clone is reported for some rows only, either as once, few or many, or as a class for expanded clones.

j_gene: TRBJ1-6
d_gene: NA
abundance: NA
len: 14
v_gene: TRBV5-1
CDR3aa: CASSNSSYNSPLHF
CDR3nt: TGCGCCAGCAGCAACAGCTCCTATAATTCACCCCTCCACTTT

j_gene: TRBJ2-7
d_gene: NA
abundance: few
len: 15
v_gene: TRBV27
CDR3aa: CASSLSRGDTYEQYF
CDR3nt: TGTGCCAGCAGTTTGTCTCGAGGGGACACCTACGAGCAGTACTTC

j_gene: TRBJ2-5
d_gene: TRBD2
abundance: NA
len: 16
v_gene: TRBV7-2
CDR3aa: CASSLAGLGIQETQYF
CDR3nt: TGTGCCAGCAGCTTAGCGGGACTAGGGATACAAGAGACCCAGTACTTC

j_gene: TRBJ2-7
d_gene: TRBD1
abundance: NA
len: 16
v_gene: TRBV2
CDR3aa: CASSFPTTGTTYEQYF
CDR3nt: TGTGCCAGCAGTTTCCCCACGACAGGGACAACCTACGAGCAGTACTTC

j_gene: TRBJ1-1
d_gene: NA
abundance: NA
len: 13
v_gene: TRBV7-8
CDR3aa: CASSQDSNTEAFF
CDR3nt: TGTGCCAGCAGCCAGGACAGCAACACTGAAGCTTTCTTT

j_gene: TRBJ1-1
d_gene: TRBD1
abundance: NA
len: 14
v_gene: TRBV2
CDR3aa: CASSGDSMNTEAFF
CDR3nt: TGTGCCAGCAGTGGGGACAGCATGAACACTGAAGCTTTCTTT

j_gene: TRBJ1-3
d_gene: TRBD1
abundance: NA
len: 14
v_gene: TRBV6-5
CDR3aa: CASSTGAAGNTIYF
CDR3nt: TGTGCCAGCAGTACAGGGGCAGCCGGAAACACCATATATTTT

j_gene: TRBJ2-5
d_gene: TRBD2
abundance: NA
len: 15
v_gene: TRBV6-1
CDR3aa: CASRQLAGPQETQYF
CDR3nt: TGTGCCAGCAGACAACTAGCGGGGCCACAAGAGACCCAGTACTTC

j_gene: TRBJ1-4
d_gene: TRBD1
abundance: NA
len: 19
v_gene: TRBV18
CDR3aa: CASSPVFPGQGVPNEKLFF
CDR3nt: TGTGCCAGCTCACCAGTATTCCCGGGACAGGGGGTCCCAAATGAAAAACTGTTTTTT

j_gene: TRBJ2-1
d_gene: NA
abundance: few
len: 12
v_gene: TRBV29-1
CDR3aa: CGTTSSYNEQFF
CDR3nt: TGCGGAACTACGAGCTCCTACAATGAGCAGTTCTTC